This record covers a single TCR beta chain. In this sample, this clonotype turned up a few times. Its antigen remains unidentified. It has no much larger one-base neighbor in the sample; base qualities were not kept. All donors were healthy Caucasians. Three pairs of female monozygotic twins, all aged about 18 to 30 years, made up the twin cohort. The RNA used for TCR libraries was isolated from peripheral blood mononuclear cells. This sample was included in a study of identical twins (dated by TCRdb to 2016 to 2018). Regarding the complete study: The study deep-sequenced TCR alpha and beta repertoires from monozygotic twins, unrelated adults of various ages and cord blood to test whether fetal clonotypes persist. To rule out contamination, replicate twin experiments were performed at different times with different library preparation protocols. What the authors observed across the whole study: Fewer insertions were carried by abundant cord blood beta clonotypes, a similar but weaker trend appeared in young adult naive repertoires, and no such trend appeared in memory repertoires. Zero-insertion analyses could be partly confounded by invariant T cells such as MAIT and iNKT, although diverse VJ usage argued against such confounding for most clonotypes. Out-of-frame TCR alpha sharing in monozygotic twins was systematically underestimated by recombination models, whereas sharing between unrelated individuals was in agreement with the recombination models. Compared with coincidental sharing between unrelated individuals, an excess of low generation-probability sequences was observed among out-of-frame TCR alpha sequences shared between twins. Because the same donors could not be followed over many years, conclusions were based on cross-sectional statistical analysis. Excess twin sharing in beta out-of-frame sequences was weaker because fewer shared sequences lowered the signal-to-noise ratio.

The method behind the library was 5' RACE. The sample was run on an Illumina HiSeq 2000. A universal primer binding site was introduced by template switching, and a unique molecular identifier was present in the final cDNA, enabling accurate counting of TCR cDNA molecules. Specific primers in the conserved constant-segment region were used to synthesize first-strand cDNA for the TCR alpha and beta chains. To control for contamination, every cDNA library was double barcoded, receiving both a SMART-Mk sample barcode and Illumina barcodes. TruSeq adapter sequences and Illumina sample barcodes were added in two successive PCR steps. The TCR alpha and beta cDNA libraries were sequenced on the Illumina HiSeq platform using custom primers. The authors' analysis ran thus. Raw reads were processed with MiGEC to extract unique molecular identifiers, and MiXCR was used to determine CDR3 positions. For each individual, recombination models were inferred using an EM algorithm with the repgenHMM and IGoR tools. Shared clonotype analysis was performed with the tcR package in R, normalizing sharing by the product of cloneset sizes. To study raw recombination free of thymic and clonal selection effects, out-of-frame nonproductive sequences were analyzed. The public reads were reanalyzed by TCRdb: fastp trimming at Q25, MiXCR alignment, in-frame beta chains only. Rows matching on CDR3 protein sequence are summarized as one entry with the most common DNA and genes. The V and J calls and clone size come from TCRdb's table, not from the authors' own analysis. The sample yields more than 600,000 distinct CDR3 sequences; 18% were counted once. 13% of the sample rests with the top ten.

The V and J ends are trimmed by 3 bases and 4 bases, leaving 18 bases between them. The germline V gene (reference sequence) provides CDR1 LNHDA and CDR2 SQIVND. The cysteine opens and the phenylalanine closes a CDR3 of 16 amino acids. The read is trimmed to its CDR3 DNA, 48 bases read in frame from base 1. A further study also used this sample, focusing on T cells expressing NK-cell markers. Looking at the second paper: In sorted CD3+CD56+NKG2C+, CD3+CD56+NKG2C- and CD3+CD56-NKG2C+ T-cell subsets from several donors, TCR beta-chain repertoires were profiled. Among the eight sequenced donors, only one was HCMV-seronegative, while the other seven were HCMV-seropositive. To restrict sorting to alphabetaTCR-expressing T cells, an anti-gammadeltaTCR antibody was added in several experiments. In more than 5 donors, the dominant CD3+CD56+NKG2C+ clonotypes were found to rank among the top 10 CD8+ clonotypes and to make up roughly 1.0-7.0% of CD8+ T cells. Those dominant clonotypes were again the most abundant among CD3+CD56-NKG2C+ cells in a few donors, at about 28.3-65%. Whether the expanded NKG2C-expressing T cell clones were specific for HCMV antigens was left unclear. The eight sequenced donors were randomly selected healthy volunteers, three men and five women. HCMV-specific IgG was detected in serum with a commercial ELISA kit to determine HCMV serostatus. Bulk peripheral blood T-cell repertoires were additionally sequenced from unsorted PBMC for roughly six donors. MIGEC was used to demultiplex reads and group the reads by UMI, and MiTCR was used to assemble and quantify clonotypes. To exclude erroneous sequences, only TCR cDNA sequences supported by at least two reads were retained. The tcR package was used for downstream repertoire analysis, and clonotypes were matched across fractions by CDR3 nucleotide sequence plus V segment. VDJmatch was used to annotate antigen specificity against VDJdb, with one amino acid substitution allowed in CDR3.

This chain is built from TRBV19 and TRBJ1-2, with no reliable assignment of the D segment. Sequenced material: PBMCs. The receptor comes from a woman under 30 in good health. CDR3 region: CASSIGPAKFLYGYTF. The bases read TGTGCCAGTAGTATCGGGCCAGCTAAGTTCCTCTATGGCTACACCTTC.